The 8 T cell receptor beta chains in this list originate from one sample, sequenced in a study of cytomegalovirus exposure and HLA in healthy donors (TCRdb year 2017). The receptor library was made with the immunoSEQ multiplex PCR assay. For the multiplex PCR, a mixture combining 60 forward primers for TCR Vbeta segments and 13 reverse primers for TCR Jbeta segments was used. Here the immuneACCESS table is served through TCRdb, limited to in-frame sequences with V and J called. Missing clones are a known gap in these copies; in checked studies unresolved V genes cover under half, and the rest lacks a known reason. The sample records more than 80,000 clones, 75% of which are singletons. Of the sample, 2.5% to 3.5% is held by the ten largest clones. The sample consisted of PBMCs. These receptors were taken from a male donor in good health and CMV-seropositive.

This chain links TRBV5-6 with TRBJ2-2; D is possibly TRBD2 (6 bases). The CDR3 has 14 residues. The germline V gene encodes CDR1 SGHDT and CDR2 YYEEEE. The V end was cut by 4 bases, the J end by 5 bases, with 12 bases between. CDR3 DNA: TGTGCCAGCAGCGCGCGCGGGGCTACCGGGGAGCTGTTTTTT. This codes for CASSARGATGELFF.

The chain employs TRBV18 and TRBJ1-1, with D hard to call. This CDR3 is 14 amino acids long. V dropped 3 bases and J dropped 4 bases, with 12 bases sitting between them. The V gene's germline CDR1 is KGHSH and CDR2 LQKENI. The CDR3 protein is CASSPSEVGTEAFF. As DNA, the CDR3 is TGTGCCAGCTCACCTTCGGAGGTAGGCACTGAAGCTTTCTTT.

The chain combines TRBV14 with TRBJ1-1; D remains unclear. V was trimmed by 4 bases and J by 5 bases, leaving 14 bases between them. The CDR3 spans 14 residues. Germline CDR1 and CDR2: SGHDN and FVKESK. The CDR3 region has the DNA TGTGCCAGCAGCCCCTACCACGGGAGTACTGAAGCTTTCTTT. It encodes CASSPYHGSTEAFF.

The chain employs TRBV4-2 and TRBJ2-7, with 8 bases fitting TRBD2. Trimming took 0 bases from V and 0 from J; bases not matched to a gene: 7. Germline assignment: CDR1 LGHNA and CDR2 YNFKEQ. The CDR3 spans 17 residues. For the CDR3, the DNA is TGTGCCAGCAGCCAAGAGGATACTAGCGGTATCTCCTACGAGCAGTACTTC. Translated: CASSQEDTSGISYEQYF.

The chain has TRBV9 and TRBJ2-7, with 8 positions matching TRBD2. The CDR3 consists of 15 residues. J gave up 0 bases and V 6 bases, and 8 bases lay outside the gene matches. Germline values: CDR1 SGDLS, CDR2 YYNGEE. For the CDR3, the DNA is TGTGCCAGCACTGAAGGGCTAGCGGGCTCCTACGAGCAGTACTTC. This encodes CASTEGLAGSYEQYF.

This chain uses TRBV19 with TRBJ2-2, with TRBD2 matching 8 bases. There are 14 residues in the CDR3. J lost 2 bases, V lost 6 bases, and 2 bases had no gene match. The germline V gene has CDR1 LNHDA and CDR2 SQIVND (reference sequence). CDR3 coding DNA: TGTGCCAGTAGCAGCGGGGGAAACACCGGGGAGCTGTTTTTT. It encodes CASSSGGNTGELFF. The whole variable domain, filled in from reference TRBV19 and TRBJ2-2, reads DGGITQSPKYLFRKEGQNVTLSCEQNLNHDAMYWYRQDPGQGLRLIYYSQIVNDFQKGDIAEGYSVSREKKESFPLTVTSAQKNPTAFYLCASSSGGNTGELFFGEGSRLTVL.

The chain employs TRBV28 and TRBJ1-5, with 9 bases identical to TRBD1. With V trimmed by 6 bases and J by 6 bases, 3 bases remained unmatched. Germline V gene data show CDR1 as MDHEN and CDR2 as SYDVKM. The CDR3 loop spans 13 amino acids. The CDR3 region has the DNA TGTGCCAGCAGAAGGACAGGGGTTCAGCCCCAGCATTTT. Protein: CASRRTGVQPQHF.

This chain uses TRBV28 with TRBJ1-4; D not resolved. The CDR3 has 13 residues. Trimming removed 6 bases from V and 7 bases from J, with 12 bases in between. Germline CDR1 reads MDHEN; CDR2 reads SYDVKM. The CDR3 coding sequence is TGTGCCAGCAGAACGCATGAGGTTGAAAAACTGTTTTTT. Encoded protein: CASRTHEVEKLFF.